This record looks at one T cell receptor beta chain sequence and its context. These data come from a study of blood T cell repertoires in COVID-19. Study overall: Spain, Italy and the United States supplied samples that represented acute and convalescent COVID-19.

The CDR3 spans 14 residues. Per the germline V gene, CDR1 is SGHDT and CDR2 is YYEEEE. V was shortened by 7 bases and J by 0 bases, with 11 bases between the two germline ends. The table came from immunoSEQ multiplex PCR; TCRdb's copy has only in-frame clones and leaves some out. The sample holds 150,000 to 200,000 clones, about nine tenths seen once. This chain uses TRBV5-6 with TRBJ1-5; D is unclear. Sequencing used peripheral blood. The receptor comes from a man aged 55 to 70 with acute or convalescent COVID-19. This CDR3 reads CASLSRASNQPQHF. Written as DNA, the CDR3 is TGTGCCAGCCTTTCCCGAGCTAGCAATCAGCCCCAGCATTTT.